Given below is one T cell receptor (beta chain) in context. J lost 3 bases, V lost 1 base, and 3 bases had no gene match. The V gene's germline CDR1 is LGHDT and CDR2 YNNKEL (reference sequence). CDR3 length: 15 residues. The entry originates in a study of blood T cell repertoires in COVID-19. Assay used: immunoSEQ multiplex PCR; TCRdb lists only in-frame clones, some missing. The sample contains more than 200,000 clones, approximately 81% of which appear only once. V usage is TRBV3-1 (or the pseudogene TRBV3-2) and J usage is TRBJ2-7, with 10 bases matching TRBD2. Sequencing used peripheral blood. The clonotype was recovered from a man in his 60s with acute or convalescent COVID-19. This chain's CDR3 is CASSQGRLAGYEQYF. The CDR3 bases are TGTGCCAGCAGCCAAGGCCGACTAGCGGGCTACGAGCAGTACTTC.